The 21 T cell receptor beta chains below come from one sample, sequenced in a study of T-cell memory formation after mild COVID-19. TCRdb used MiXCR to reprocess the 5' RACE reads, holding one entry per CDR3 protein. The sample lists 180,000 or so distinct CDR3 sequences, approximately 16% seen once, with under 2.5% in the top ten. The specimen was PBMCs or a T cell subset sorted from them (not recorded which). The source of these receptors is an adult woman who had mild COVID-19 (a few samples of this study predate the infection). Cell type and time point are not known.

The chain couples TRBV12-3 or TRBV12-4 to TRBJ2-7; D may correspond to TRBD1 or TRBD2 (6 bases each). V was clipped by 6 bases and J by 0 bases, with 12 bases between them. The CDR3 runs 14 residues. CDR3 DNA sequence: TGTGCCAGCAGAATGAAGGGGGGCTCCTACGAGCAGTACTTC. Residues: CASRMKGGSYEQYF.

This clonotype has ten or more counts. The chain joins TRBV7-3 to TRBJ2-1, with D possibly being TRBD2 (5 bases). CDR3 length equals 16 residues. Per germline, CDR1 SGHTA and CDR2 FQGTGA. Trimming shortened V by 2 bases and J by 4 bases, and 15 bases separated the two germline ends. Written as DNA, the CDR3 is TGTGCCAGCAGCTTATCCCCAGCCCGGAGGTACAATGAGCAGTTCTTC. Protein sequence: CASSLSPARRYNEQFF. The whole variable domain, remainder taken from reference TRBV7-3 and TRBJ2-1, is GAGVSQTPSNKVTEKGKYVELRCDPISGHTALYWYRQSLGQGPEFLIYFQGTGAADDSGLPNDRFFAVRPEGSVSTLKIQRTERGDSAVYLCASSLSPARRYNEQFFGPGTRLTVL.

The chain recombines TRBV18 with TRBJ2-7; 10 bases are shared with TRBD1. The germline V gene has CDR1 KGHSH and CDR2 LQKENI. This CDR3 spans 14 amino acids. Losses at the gene ends were 2 bases for V and 3 bases for J; bases not matched to a gene: 1. CDR3 DNA sequence: TGTGCCAGCTCACCAGGGACAGGGGACTACGAGCAGTACTTC. Its protein product is CASSPGTGDYEQYF.

The chain joins TRBV24-1 to TRBJ2-1; 7 positions match TRBD2. Looked up from germline, CDR1 is KGHDR and CDR2 is SFDVKD. CDR3 length: 16 amino acids. V dropped 8 bases and J dropped 2; count of bases not matched to a gene: 11. In DNA form, the CDR3 reads TGTGCCACCATCCTCCTTTCTAGCGGCCCCTACAATGAGCAGTTCTTC. Translated, it gives CATILLSSGPYNEQFF.

The chain has TRBV11-2 and TRBJ2-1; TRBD1 agrees at 12 bases. Unmatched junction bases numbered 6, after V lost 4 bases and J lost 5 bases. Germline V gene sequence: CDR1 SGHAT, CDR2 FQNNGV. There are 16 residues in the CDR3. CDR3 region: CASSSIRDRGHNEQFF. The CDR3 bases are TGTGCCAGCAGCTCCATCCGGGACAGGGGGCACAATGAGCAGTTCTTC.

The table lists this clonotype with many counts. The chain couples TRBV7-9 to TRBJ2-7, with a tentative D call TRBD2 (6 bases). V was clipped by 5 bases and J by 2 bases, with 16 bases between them. The CDR3 consists of 15 residues. The germline gives CDR1 SEHNR, CDR2 FQNEAQ (reference sequence). The CDR3 spells CASSAVGGLTYEQYF. DNA for the CDR3: TGTGCCAGCAGCGCCGTGGGGGGTCTCACCTACGAGCAGTACTTC.

V and J are TRBV18 and TRBJ1-1; D unclear. Germline V lookup: CDR1 KGHSH, CDR2 LQKENI. The germline V and J ends were trimmed by 6 bases and 1 base, with 15 bases remaining between them. CDR3 size: 15 residues. The CDR3 reads CASSPGRAKNTEAFF. Here the CDR3 DNA reads TGTGCCAGCTCCCCCGGGAGGGCCAAGAACACTGAAGCTTTCTTT.

The gene calls are TRBV7-2 and TRBJ2-2; 8 bases agree with TRBD2. Germline CDR1 and CDR2: SGHTA and FQGNSA. This CDR3 contains 17 residues. Trimming took 2 bases from V and 5 from J; bases not matched to a gene: 10. CDR3 DNA: TGTGCCAGCAGCTTAAGGCTAGCGGGCGCAGGTACCGGGGAGCTGTTTTTT. This codes for CASSLRLAGAGTGELFF.

This rearrangement joins TRBV6-6 to TRBJ2-1; D is unclear. The germline gives CDR1 MNHNY, CDR2 SVGAGI (reference sequence). The length of the CDR3 is 12 residues. V was trimmed by 1 base and J by 5 bases, leaving 3 bases between them. CDR3 protein: CASSYFNNEQFF. In DNA, the CDR3 is TGTGCCAGCAGTTACTTTAACAATGAGCAGTTCTTC.

There are a few counts of this clonotype. The chain has TRBV4-2 and TRBJ2-1, with D possibly TRBD2 on 5 matching bases. The CDR3 is 17 residues long. Germline V CDR1 and CDR2: LGHNA, YNFKEQ. The V gene lost 0 bases and the J gene lost 0 bases, with 12 bases spanning the gap. CDR3 in DNA: TGTGCCAGCAGCCAAGATCTGCTGGGAGCCTCCTACAATGAGCAGTTCTTC. Encoded protein: CASSQDLLGASYNEQFF.

This clonotype was counted many times. The chain links TRBV15 to TRBJ2-1; D ambiguous. CDR3 length: 12 residues. Germline loops: CDR1 LNHNV, CDR2 YYDKDF (reference sequence). V was pared by 2 bases and J by 6 bases, with 5 bases between. CDR3 protein: CATSRSVNEQFF. The DNA for the CDR3 is TGTGCCACCAGCAGATCCGTCAATGAGCAGTTCTTC.

This clonotype was observed a few times. This chain links TRBV20-1 with TRBJ1-1, with a weak D call TRBD1 (5 bases). Trimming left V 4 bases short and J 0 bases short, with 9 bases between. The germline CDR1 and CDR2 sequences are DFQATT and SNEGSKA (reference sequence). CDR3 length: 13 residues. The CDR3, as DNA: TGCAGTGCTATTAAGGACATGAACACTGAAGCTTTCTTT. This sequence encodes CSAIKDMNTEAFF.

This clonotype was seen only a few times. This rearrangement joins TRBV3-1 to TRBJ2-5; D gene unclear. Germline CDR1 and CDR2: LGHDT and YNNKEL (reference sequence). V lost 0 bases and J 4 bases, leaving 12 bases between the germline ends. The CDR3 is 15 amino acids. CDR3: CASSQDPRPPETQYF. CDR3 DNA: TGTGCCAGCAGCCAAGACCCTAGGCCTCCAGAGACCCAGTACTTC.

The gene calls are TRBV7-9 and TRBJ2-5, with 8 bases lining up with TRBD2. Germline V gene lookup returns CDR1 SEHNR and CDR2 FQNEAQ (reference sequence). The CDR3 spans 15 residues. Trimming cost V 4 bases and J 2 bases; bases outside gene matches: 6. CDR3 residues: CASSSGTRGQETQYF. DNA for the CDR3: TGTGCCAGCAGCTCGGGGACTAGAGGACAAGAGACCCAGTACTTC.

This clonotype was recorded a few times. The chain combines TRBV19 with TRBJ2-2; 12 nucleotides agree with TRBD2. V dropped 2 bases and J dropped 4; count of bases not matched to a gene: 2. This CDR3 spans 16 amino acids. Germline assignment: CDR1 LNHDA and CDR2 SQIVND (reference sequence). The CDR3 protein is CASSIRTSGATGELFF. CDR3 DNA: TGTGCCAGTAGTATAAGGACTAGCGGGGCCACCGGGGAGCTGTTTTTT.

The rearrangement joins TRBV19 to TRBJ1-5, with 10 nucleotides matching TRBD1. This CDR3 has 15 residues. The junction had 7 bases not matched to a gene; V was cut back by 6 bases and J by 5 bases. Looked up from germline, CDR1 is LNHDA and CDR2 is SQIVND (reference sequence). The CDR3 sequence: CASSPGQGSHQPQHF. The CDR3 coding sequence is TGTGCCAGTAGCCCGGGACAGGGGAGTCATCAGCCCCAGCATTTT.

This clonotype was seen at least ten times. The gene calls are TRBV5-1 and TRBJ2-1; no clear D gene. CDR3 length: 11 residues. V lost 4 bases and J lost 10, with 9 bases in between. In germline, CDR1 is SGHRS, CDR2 YFSETQ. As DNA, the CDR3 is TGCGCCAGCAGCCCTGACCGCGAGCAGTTCTTC. Translated, it gives CASSPDREQFF.

V usage is TRBV6-5 and J usage is TRBJ1-1; 7 positions match TRBD1. CDR1 and CDR2 (germline): MNHEY, SVGAGI. The V segment lost 7 bases and the J segment 5 bases; nucleotides outside the gene matches: 7. This CDR3 spans 13 amino acids. CDR3 sequence: CASTRTGWTEAFF. In DNA form, the CDR3 reads TGTGCCAGCACGAGGACAGGTTGGACTGAAGCTTTCTTT.

This clonotype has only a few counts. The chain joins TRBV3-1 to TRBJ2-7, with 12 bases identical to TRBD2. Germline assignment: CDR1 LGHDT and CDR2 YNNKEL (reference sequence). The CDR3 consists of 15 residues. J gave up 6 bases and V 1 base, and 4 bases lay outside the gene matches. CDR3 coding DNA: TGTGCCAGCAGCCAAGGACTAGCGGGAGCTGGCGAGCAGTACTTC. Translation: CASSQGLAGAGEQYF.

This clonotype was counted only a few times. The chain uses TRBV29-1 and TRBJ1-1; 7 nucleotides align to TRBD1. CDR1 is SQVTM and CDR2 is ANQGSEA in the germline V gene. J gave up 3 bases and V 4 bases, and 5 bases lay outside the gene matches. The CDR3 length is 13 residues. In DNA, the CDR3 is TGCAGCGTTGCAGGGGGTTGGGACACTGAAGCTTTCTTT. It specifies CSVAGGWDTEAFF.

The table lists this clonotype with a few counts. This chain links TRBV12-3 or TRBV12-4 with TRBJ2-2, with a weak D call TRBD2 (6 bases). The CDR3 spans 16 residues. V dropped 0 bases and J dropped 4 bases, with 12 bases sitting between them. CDR3 in DNA: TGTGCCAGCAGTTTAGCGGGGGGTAGTACCACCGGGGAGCTGTTTTTT. Its translation is CASSLAGGSTTGELFF.